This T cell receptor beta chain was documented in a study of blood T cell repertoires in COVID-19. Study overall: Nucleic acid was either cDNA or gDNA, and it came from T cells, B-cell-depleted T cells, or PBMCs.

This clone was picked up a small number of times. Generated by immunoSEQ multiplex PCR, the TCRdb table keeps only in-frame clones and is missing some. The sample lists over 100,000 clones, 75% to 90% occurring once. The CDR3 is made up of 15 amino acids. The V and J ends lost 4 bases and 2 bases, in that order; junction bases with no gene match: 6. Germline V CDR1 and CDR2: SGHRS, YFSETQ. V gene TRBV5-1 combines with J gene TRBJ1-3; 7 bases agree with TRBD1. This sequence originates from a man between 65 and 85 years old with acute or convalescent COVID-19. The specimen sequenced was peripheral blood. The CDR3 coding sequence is TGCGCCAGCAGCCTCGACAGGGCCACTGGAAACACCATATATTTT. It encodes CASSLDRATGNTIYF.